This is a list of T cell receptor beta chains from one sample in a study of blood T cell repertoires in COVID-19. TCRdb keeps only in-frame clones here, not all; method: immunoSEQ multiplex PCR. The sample yields about 140,000 clones, 78% seen once. Input material: PBMCs or T cells enriched from blood (not recorded which). The receptor set was obtained from a woman between 50 and 59 years old who had recovered from COVID-19. Each CDR3 is given with its conserved first and last residue. The D gene is left open where the match is weak. Size tells how often a clone was seen (once, few, many) or the class of an expanded clone, and some rows leave it out.

D,size,V,J,CDR3,DNA
TRBD2,once,TRBV5-4,TRBJ2-1,CASSTGTSGPMGYNEQFF,TGTGCCAGCAGCACCGGGACTAGCGGCCCGATGGGATACAATGAGCAGTTCTTC
TRBD1,-,TRBV5-4,TRBJ2-7,CASSLGQGTPYEQYF,TGTGCCAGCAGCTTGGGACAGGGAACACCCTACGAGCAGTACTTC
-,-,TRBV10-1,TRBJ1-1,CASSPAHGSTEAFF,TGCGCCAGCAGTCCAGCGCATGGGAGCACTGAAGCTTTCTTT
-,-,TRBV3-1/TRBV3-2,TRBJ1-5,CASSPGHNQPQHF,TGTGCCAGCTCACCGGGACATAATCAGCCCCAGCATTTT
-,once,TRBV9,TRBJ2-5,CASSVSIEETQYF,TGTGCCAGCAGCGTTTCTATTGAAGAGACCCAGTACTTC
TRBD1,-,TRBV20-1,TRBJ1-5,CSASSRGHFNQPQHF,TGCAGTGCTAGTTCCAGGGGGCATTTTAATCAGCCCCAGCATTTT
TRBD1,once,TRBV2,TRBJ1-2,CASNRGYGYTF,TGTGCCAGCAACAGGGGCTATGGCTACACCTTC
TRBD1,-,TRBV6-1,TRBJ1-1,CASSEGQYTEAFF,TGTGCCAGCAGTGAGGGACAGTACACTGAAGCTTTCTTT
TRBD2,-,TRBV5-4,TRBJ2-1,CASSLAGTTNNEQFF,TGTGCCAGCAGCTTGGCCGGGACTACCAACAATGAGCAGTTCTTC
-,-,TRBV27,TRBJ1-1,CASSFLGGNTEAFF,TGTGCCAGCAGTTTTCTTGGGGGCAACACTGAAGCTTTCTTT
TRBD1,-,TRBV11-2,TRBJ1-2,CASSIQTGVNGYTF,TGTGCCAGCAGCATTCAAACAGGGGTGAATGGCTACACCTTC
-,-,TRBV6-5,TRBJ1-2,CASYYGGAGYTF,TGTGCCAGCTATTATGGGGGGGCTGGCTACACCTTC
TRBD1,-,TRBV5-6,TRBJ1-3,CASSPRRGLRNTIYF,TGTGCCAGCAGTCCGCGCAGGGGGCTTAGAAACACCATATATTTT